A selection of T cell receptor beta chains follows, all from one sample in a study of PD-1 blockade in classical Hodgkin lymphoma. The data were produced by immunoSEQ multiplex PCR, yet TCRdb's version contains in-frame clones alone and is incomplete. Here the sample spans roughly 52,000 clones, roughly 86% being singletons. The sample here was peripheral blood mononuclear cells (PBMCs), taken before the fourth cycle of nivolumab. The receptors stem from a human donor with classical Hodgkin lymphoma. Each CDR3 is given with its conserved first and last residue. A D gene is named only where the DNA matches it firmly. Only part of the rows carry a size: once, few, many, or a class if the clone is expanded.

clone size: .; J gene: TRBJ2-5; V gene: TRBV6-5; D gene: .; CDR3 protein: CASSYRLTSRETQYF; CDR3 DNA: TGTGCCAGCAGTTACCGGCTGACCTCCAGGGAGACCCAGTACTTC
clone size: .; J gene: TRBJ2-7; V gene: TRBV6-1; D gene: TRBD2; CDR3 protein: CASSSGLADSYEQYF; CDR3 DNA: TGTGCCAGCAGCTCCGGACTAGCGGACTCCTACGAGCAGTACTTC
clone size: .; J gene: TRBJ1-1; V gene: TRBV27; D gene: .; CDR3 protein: CASSYYTNTEAFF; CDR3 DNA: TGTGCCAGCAGTTACTATACGAACACTGAAGCTTTCTTT
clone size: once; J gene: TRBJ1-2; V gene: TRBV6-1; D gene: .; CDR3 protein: CASSENIFYGYTF; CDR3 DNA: TGTGCCAGCAGTGAAAACATTTTTTATGGCTACACCTTC
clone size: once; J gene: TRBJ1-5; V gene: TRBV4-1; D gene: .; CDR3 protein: CASSQEGEEGGNQPQHF; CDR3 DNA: TGCGCCAGCAGCCAAGAAGGTGAGGAGGGCGGCAATCAGCCCCAGCATTTT
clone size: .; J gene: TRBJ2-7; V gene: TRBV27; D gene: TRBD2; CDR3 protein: CASSFGGSSYEQYF; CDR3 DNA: TGTGCCAGCAGTTTCGGCGGGAGCTCCTACGAGCAGTACTTC
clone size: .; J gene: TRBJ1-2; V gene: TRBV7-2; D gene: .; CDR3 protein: CASSAGSGYGYTF; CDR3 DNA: TGTGCCAGCAGCGCGGGCAGTGGTTATGGCTACACCTTC
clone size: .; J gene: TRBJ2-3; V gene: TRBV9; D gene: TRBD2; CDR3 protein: CASSPTPGGSTDTQYF; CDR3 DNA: TGTGCCAGCAGCCCTACCCCGGGGGGAAGCACAGATACGCAGTATTTT
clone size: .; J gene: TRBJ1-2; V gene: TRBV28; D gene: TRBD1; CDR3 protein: CASSLTGDYGYTF; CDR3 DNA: TGTGCCAGCAGTTTGACAGGGGACTATGGCTACACCTTC
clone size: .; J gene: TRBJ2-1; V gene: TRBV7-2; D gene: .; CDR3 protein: CASSLALIGSLRNEQFF; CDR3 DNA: TGTGCCAGCAGCTTAGCGCTCATCGGGAGTTTGAGGAATGAGCAGTTCTTC
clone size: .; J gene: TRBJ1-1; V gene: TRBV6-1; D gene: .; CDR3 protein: CASSEAAPGTEAFF; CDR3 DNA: TGTGCCAGCAGTGAAGCGGCACCGGGCACTGAAGCTTTCTTT
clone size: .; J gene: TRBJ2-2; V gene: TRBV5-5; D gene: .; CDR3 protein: CASSFFWGSGELFF; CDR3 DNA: TGTGCCAGCAGCTTCTTTTGGGGGTCCGGGGAGCTGTTTTTT
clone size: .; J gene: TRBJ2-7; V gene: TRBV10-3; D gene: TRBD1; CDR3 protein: CAISPQGVEQYF; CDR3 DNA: TGTGCCATCAGCCCGCAGGGGGTCGAGCAGTACTTC
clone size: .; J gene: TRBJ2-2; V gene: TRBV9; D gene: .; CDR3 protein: CASSQWGTGELFF; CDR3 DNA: TGTGCCAGCAGCCAGTGGGGGACCGGGGAGCTGTTTTTT
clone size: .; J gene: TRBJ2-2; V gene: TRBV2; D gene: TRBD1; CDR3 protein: CASSPGGNTGELFF; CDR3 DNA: TGTGCCAGCAGCCCAGGGGGTAACACCGGGGAGCTGTTTTTT
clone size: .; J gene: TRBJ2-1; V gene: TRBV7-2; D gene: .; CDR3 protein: CASSPRIGSDNEQFF; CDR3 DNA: TGTGCCAGCAGCCCGCGGATAGGGTCTGACAATGAGCAGTTCTTC
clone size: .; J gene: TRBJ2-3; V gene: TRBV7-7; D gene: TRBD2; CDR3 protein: CASSPLAGGRTDTQYF; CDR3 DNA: TGTGCTAGCAGCCCACTAGCGGGGGGGCGAACAGATACGCAGTATTTT
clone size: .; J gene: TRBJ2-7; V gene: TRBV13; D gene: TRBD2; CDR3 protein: CASSLGRGLAVSYEQYF; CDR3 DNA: TGTGCCAGCAGCTTAGGCCGGGGTCTAGCGGTATCCTACGAGCAGTACTTC
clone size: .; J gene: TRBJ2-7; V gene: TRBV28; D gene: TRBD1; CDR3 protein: CASSEGQGQSSYEQYF; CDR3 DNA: TGTGCCAGCAGTGAGGGACAGGGGCAGAGCTCCTACGAGCAGTACTTC
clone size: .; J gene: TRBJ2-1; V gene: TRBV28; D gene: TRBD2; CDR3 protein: CASSTRGAGGYNEQFF; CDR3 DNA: TGTGCCAGCAGTACCCGGGGAGCGGGAGGGTACAATGAGCAGTTCTTC
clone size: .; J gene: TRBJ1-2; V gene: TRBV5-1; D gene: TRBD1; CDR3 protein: CASSFDRGGYGYTF; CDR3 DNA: TGCGCCAGCAGCTTCGACAGGGGTGGCTATGGCTACACCTTC
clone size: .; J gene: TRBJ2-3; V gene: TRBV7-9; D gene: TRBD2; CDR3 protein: CASSGTSGEKQYF; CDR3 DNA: TGTGCCAGCAGTGGGACTAGCGGGGAGAAGCAGTATTTT
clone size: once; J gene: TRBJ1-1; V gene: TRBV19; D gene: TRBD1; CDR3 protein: CASWTGRYTEAFF; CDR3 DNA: TGTGCCAGTTGGACAGGGCGTTACACTGAAGCTTTCTTT
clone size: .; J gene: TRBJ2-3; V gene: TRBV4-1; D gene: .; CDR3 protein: CASSQQGPTDTQYF; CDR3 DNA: TGCGCCAGCAGCCAACAAGGACCAACAGATACGCAGTATTTT
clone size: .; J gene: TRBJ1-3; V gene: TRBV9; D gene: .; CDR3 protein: CASSVAGASGNTIYF; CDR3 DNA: TGTGCCAGCAGCGTAGCAGGGGCCTCTGGAAACACCATATATTTT
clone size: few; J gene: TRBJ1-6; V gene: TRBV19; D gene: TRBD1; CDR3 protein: CASNTPGTGGSPLHF; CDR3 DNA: TGTGCCAGTAACACCCCCGGGACAGGGGGGTCACCCCTCCACTTT
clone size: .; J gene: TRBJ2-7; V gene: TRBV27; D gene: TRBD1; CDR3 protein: CASSAGQAYEQYF; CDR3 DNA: TGTGCCAGCAGTGCGGGACAGGCCTACGAGCAGTACTTC
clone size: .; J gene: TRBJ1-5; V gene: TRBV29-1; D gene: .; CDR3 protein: CSVWDGGLAQHF; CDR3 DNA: TGCAGCGTTTGGGACGGGGGATTGGCCCAGCATTTT
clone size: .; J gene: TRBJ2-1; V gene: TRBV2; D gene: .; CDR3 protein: CASGLKPGNEQFF; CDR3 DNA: TGTGCCAGCGGCCTGAAACCGGGGAATGAGCAGTTCTTC
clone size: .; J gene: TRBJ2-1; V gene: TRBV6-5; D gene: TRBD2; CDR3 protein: CASSYTSGGALNEQFF; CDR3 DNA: TGTGCCAGCAGTTACACTAGCGGGGGGGCGCTAAATGAGCAGTTCTTC
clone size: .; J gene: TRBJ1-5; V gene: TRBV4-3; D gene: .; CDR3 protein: CASSQDATGFQPQHF; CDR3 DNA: TGCGCCAGCAGCCAAGATGCCACGGGGTTTCAGCCCCAGCATTTT
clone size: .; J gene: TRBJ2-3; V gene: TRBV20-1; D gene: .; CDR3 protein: CSATHSDTQYF; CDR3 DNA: TGCAGTGCCACTCATTCGGATACGCAGTATTTT
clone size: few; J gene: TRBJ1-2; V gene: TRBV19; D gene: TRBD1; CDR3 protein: CASSISTGGSSGYTF; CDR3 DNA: TGTGCCAGTAGTATTTCGACAGGGGGAAGTTCCGGCTACACCTTC
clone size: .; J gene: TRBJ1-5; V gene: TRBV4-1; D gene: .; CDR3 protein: CASSQKGVGPQHF; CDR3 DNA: TGCGCCAGCAGCCAAAAAGGGGTAGGGCCCCAGCATTTT
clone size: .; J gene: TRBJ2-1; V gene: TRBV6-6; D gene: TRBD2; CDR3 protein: CASSLGLAGKGEQFF; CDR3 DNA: TGTGCCAGCAGTTTGGGACTAGCGGGAAAGGGTGAGCAGTTCTTC
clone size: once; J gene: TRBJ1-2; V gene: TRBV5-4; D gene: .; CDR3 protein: CASSLGGANYGYTF; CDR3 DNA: TGTGCCAGCAGCTTGGGTGGTGCAAACTATGGCTACACCTTC
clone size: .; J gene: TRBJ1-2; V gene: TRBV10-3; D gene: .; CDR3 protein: CAISQGSYGYTF; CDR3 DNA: TGTGCCATCAGTCAGGGTAGCTATGGCTACACCTTC
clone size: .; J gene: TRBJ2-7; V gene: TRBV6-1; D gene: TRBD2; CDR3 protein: CASSESPGLAMSEYF; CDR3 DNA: TGTGCCAGCAGTGAATCACCGGGACTAGCAATGTCGGAGTACTTC
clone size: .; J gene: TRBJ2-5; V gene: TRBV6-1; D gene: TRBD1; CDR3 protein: CASSAGTGDQETQYF; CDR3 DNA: TGTGCCAGCAGCGCCGGGACAGGGGATCAAGAGACCCAGTACTTC
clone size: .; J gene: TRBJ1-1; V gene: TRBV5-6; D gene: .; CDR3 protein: CASTRRGRGTEAFF; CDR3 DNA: TGTGCCAGCACCAGGCGGGGCCGAGGCACTGAAGCTTTCTTT
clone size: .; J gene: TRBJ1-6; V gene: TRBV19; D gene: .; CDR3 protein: CASSSPGRGETLLHF; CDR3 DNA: TGTGCCAGTAGTAGCCCGGGAAGGGGCGAAACCCTCCTCCACTTT
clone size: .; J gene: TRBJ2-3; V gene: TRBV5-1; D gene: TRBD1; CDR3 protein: CASSLTGGRDTQYF; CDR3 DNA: TGCGCCAGCAGCTTGACAGGGGGTCGGGATACGCAGTATTTT
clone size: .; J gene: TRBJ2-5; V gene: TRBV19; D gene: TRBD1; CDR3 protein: CASSPGDRGRETQYF; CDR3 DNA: TGTGCCAGTAGTCCAGGGGACAGGGGACGAGAGACCCAGTACTTC
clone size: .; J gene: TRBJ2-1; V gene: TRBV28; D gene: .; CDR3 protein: CASRESSYNEQFF; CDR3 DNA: TGTGCCAGCCGGGAGAGCTCCTACAATGAGCAGTTCTTC
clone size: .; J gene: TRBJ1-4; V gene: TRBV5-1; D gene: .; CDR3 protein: CASSLKSIGEKLFF; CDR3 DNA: TGCGCCAGCAGCTTGAAGTCCATCGGTGAAAAACTGTTTTTT
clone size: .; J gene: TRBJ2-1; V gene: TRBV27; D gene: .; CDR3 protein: CASSSDRTHGNEQFF; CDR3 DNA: TGTGCCAGCAGCTCTGACAGGACCCACGGAAATGAGCAGTTCTTC
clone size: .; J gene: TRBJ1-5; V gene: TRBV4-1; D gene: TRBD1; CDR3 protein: CASSLRDRGAQPQHF; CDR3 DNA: TGCGCCAGCAGCCTCCGGGACAGGGGGGCTCAGCCCCAGCATTTT
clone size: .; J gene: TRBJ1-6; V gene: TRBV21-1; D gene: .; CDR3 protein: CASSKGGGTYSPLHF; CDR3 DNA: TGTGCCAGCAGCAAAGGGGGAGGGACGTATTCACCCCTCCACTTT
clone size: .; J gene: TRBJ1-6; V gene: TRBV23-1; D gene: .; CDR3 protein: CASRGLYNSPLHF; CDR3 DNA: TGCGCCAGCAGGGGCTTATATAATTCACCCCTCCACTTT
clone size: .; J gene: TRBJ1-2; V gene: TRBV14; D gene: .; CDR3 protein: CASSQDRGNGYTF; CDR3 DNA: TGTGCCAGCAGCCAAGATCGAGGGAATGGCTACACCTTC
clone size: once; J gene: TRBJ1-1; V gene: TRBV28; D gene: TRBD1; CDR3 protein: CASSSPGQGRVANTEAFF; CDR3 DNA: TGTGCCAGCAGTTCGCCGGGACAGGGGAGGGTGGCGAACACTGAAGCTTTCTTT
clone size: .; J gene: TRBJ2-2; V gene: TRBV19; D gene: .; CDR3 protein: CASSGGELFF; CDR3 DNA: TGTGCCAGTAGCGGGGGGGAGCTGTTTTTT
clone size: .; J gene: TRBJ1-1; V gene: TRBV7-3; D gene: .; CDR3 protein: CASSPNGQSTEAFF; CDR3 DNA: TGTGCCAGCAGCCCGAATGGACAGTCCACTGAAGCTTTCTTT
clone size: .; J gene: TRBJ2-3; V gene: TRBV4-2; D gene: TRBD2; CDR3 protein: CASSSSGGETDTQYF; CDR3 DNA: TGTGCCAGCAGTTCTAGCGGGGGAGAAACAGATACGCAGTATTTT